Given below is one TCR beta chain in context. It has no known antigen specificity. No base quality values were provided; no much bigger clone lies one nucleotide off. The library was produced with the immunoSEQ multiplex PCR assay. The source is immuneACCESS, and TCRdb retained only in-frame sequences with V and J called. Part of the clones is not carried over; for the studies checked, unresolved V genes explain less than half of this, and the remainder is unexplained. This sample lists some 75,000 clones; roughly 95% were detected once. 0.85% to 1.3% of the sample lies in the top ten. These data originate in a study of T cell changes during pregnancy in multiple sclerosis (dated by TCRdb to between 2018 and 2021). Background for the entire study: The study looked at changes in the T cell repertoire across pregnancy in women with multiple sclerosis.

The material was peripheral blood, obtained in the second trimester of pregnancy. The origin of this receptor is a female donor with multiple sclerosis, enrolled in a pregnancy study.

CDR3 sequence: CASSAGFQKLFF. The DNA reads TGTGCCAGTAGTGCCGGGTTTCAAAAACTGTTTTTT. The receptor chain draws on TRBV19 and TRBJ1-4, with the D gene not confidently named. Its CDR3 holds 12 amino acids, cysteine through phenylalanine. Only the CDR3 DNA stays, 36 bases, in frame from base 1. Per the germline V gene (reference sequence), LNHDA is the CDR1 and SQIVND is the CDR2. V is clipped by 5 bases and J by 9 bases, and the sequence between their germline boundaries is 10 bases long.